The 14 T cell receptor beta chains presented below share a single source sample, sequenced in a study of cytomegalovirus exposure and HLA in healthy donors. PCR primers comprised 60 Vbeta and 13 Jbeta primers. Assay used: immunoSEQ multiplex PCR; TCRdb lists only in-frame clones, some missing. The profile shows roughly 100,000 clones, around 80% of them singletons. The sequencing sample was made of PBMCs. The source of these receptors is a woman in her fifties or sixties in good health and CMV-seronegative.

The J gene is TRBJ2-1, the V gene TRBV6-6; weak D call: TRBD1 (6 bases). Germline CDR1 is MNHNY and CDR2 is SVGAGI (reference sequence). The CDR3 sequence is 12 residues long. V lost 5 bases and J 9 bases, leaving 11 bases between the germline ends. DNA of the CDR3: TGTGCCAGCAGTATCTCAGGGGTTGAGCAGTTCTTC. Translating it yields CASSISGVEQFF.

The CDR3 sequence: CSVPGTGNYEQYF. The CDR3 DNA follows: TGCAGCGTCCCCGGGACAGGGAACTACGAGCAGTACTTC. J is TRBJ2-7 and V is TRBV29-1; 9 bases align to TRBD1. The CDR3 consists of 13 residues. The junction had 6 bases not matched to a gene; V was cut back by 6 bases and J by 3 bases. Germline CDR1 is SQVTM and CDR2 is ANQGSEA.

This chain joins TRBV7-6 and TRBJ2-7; 9 bases align to TRBD1. After removal of 4 bases from V and 1 base from J, the junction contained 5 bases not matched to a gene. This CDR3 comprises 15 residues. From germline, CDR1 is SGHVS and CDR2 FNYEAQ. The CDR3, as DNA: TGTGCCAGCAGCTCCACCGGGACAGGGTCCTACGAGCAGTACTTC. Its protein product is CASSSTGTGSYEQYF.

The rearrangement joins TRBV28 to TRBJ1-1; maybe TRBD1 (6 bases). Germline V gives CDR1 MDHEN, CDR2 SYDVKM. This CDR3 spans 11 amino acids. Deletions cut 10 bases from V and 5 bases from J, with 11 bases between. In nucleotides, the CDR3 is TGTGCCACCTCAGGGGAGACTGAAGCTTTCTTT. Residues: CATSGETEAFF.

The chain combines TRBV27 with TRBJ2-2; 8 bases map to TRBD2. Germline assignment: CDR1 MNHEY and CDR2 SMNVEV (reference sequence). The CDR3 is made up of 14 amino acids. J lost 11 bases, V lost 6 bases, and 11 bases had no gene match. CDR3 sequence reads: CASSQGAGAFELFF. CDR3 nucleotides: TGTGCCAGCAGCCAGGGAGCGGGGGCCTTCGAGCTGTTTTTT.

V gene TRBV13 combines with J gene TRBJ2-2; the match to TRBD2 covers 11 bases. The CDR3 spans 14 residues. The germline CDR1 and CDR2 sequences are PRHDT and FYEKMQ (reference sequence). V lost 11 bases and J lost 3; bases outside the gene matches: 5. CDR3 sequence (DNA): TGTGCCGGCTCACTAGCGGGAGACACCGGGGAGCTGTTTTTT. It encodes CAGSLAGDTGELFF. Supplemented by reference TRBV13 and TRBJ2-2, the full variable domain reads AAGVIQSPRHLIKEKRETATLKCYPIPRHDTVYWYQQGPGQDPQFLISFYEKMQSDKGSIPDRFSAQQFSDYHSELNMSSLELGDSALYFCAGSLAGDTGELFFGEGSRLTVL.

The chain joins TRBV6-5 to TRBJ2-5; D is unresolved. CDR3 size: 16 residues. Trimming removed 0 bases from V and 1 base from J, with 12 bases in between. Germline V CDR1 and CDR2: MNHEY, SVGAGI. The CDR3 sequence is CASSYSIAAFQETQYF. CDR3 nucleotide sequence: TGTGCCAGCAGTTACTCGATCGCGGCTTTCCAAGAGACCCAGTACTTC.

The J gene is TRBJ1-4, the V gene TRBV4-3; the D is unclear. Germline V CDR1 and CDR2: LGHNA, YSLEER. Trimming removed 0 bases at V and 8 bases at J, with 13 bases between. The CDR3 is 15 amino acids. For the CDR3, the DNA is TGCGCCAGCAGCCAAGAAATACTTACGAGGGAAAAACTGTTTTTT. It yields the protein CASSQEILTREKLFF.

The chain carries TRBV6-1 and TRBJ1-5, with D possibly TRBD1 on 6 matching bases. Germline loops: CDR1 MNHNS, CDR2 SASEGT. V was shortened by 3 bases and J by 7 bases, with 13 bases between the two germline ends. The CDR3 consists of 14 residues. The CDR3 here is CASSDPGEHQPQHF. CDR3 DNA sequence: TGTGCCAGCAGTGACCCAGGGGAGCACCAGCCCCAGCATTTT.

Here the CDR3 reads CASSFGGAGQGVYEQYF. The CDR3 nucleotides are TGTGCCAGCAGCTTCGGCGGGGCGGGACAGGGGGTATACGAGCAGTACTTC. The rearrangement uses TRBV27 and TRBJ2-7; TRBD1 matches at 11 bases. Germline V CDR1 and CDR2: MNHEY, SMNVEV (reference sequence). The CDR3 is 17 residues long. The V segment lost 6 bases and the J segment 4 bases; nucleotides outside the gene matches: 14.

As for this clone: The junction departs from germline at one end; a sequencing error may be responsible. CDR3 DNA sequence: TGTGCCAGCAGTTACAGGACAGGGGCTTATGGCTACCCCTTC. This encodes CASSYRTGAYGYPF. V usage is TRBV6-5 and J usage is TRBJ1-2; 9 bases are a match to TRBD1. Germline loops: CDR1 MNHEY, CDR2 SVGAGI. The CDR3 sequence is 14 residues long.

This rearrangement joins TRBV14 to TRBJ2-1; D is perhaps TRBD2 (5 bases). This CDR3 has 15 residues. Germline V CDR1 and CDR2: SGHDN, FVKESK. Trimming pared 3 bases from V and 5 bases from J, leaving 14 bases between. CDR3 sequence reads: CASSQDGVSHNEQFF. The DNA of the CDR3 is TGTGCCAGCAGCCAGGACGGGGTGAGCCACAATGAGCAGTTCTTC.

This rearrangement joins TRBV5-6 to TRBJ2-4; a possible D gene is TRBD2 (5 bases). The germline V and J ends were trimmed by 4 bases and 0 bases, with 5 bases remaining between them. CDR1 and CDR2 (germline): SGHDT, YYEEEE. This CDR3 is 13 amino acids long. The CDR3 loop is CASSAGAKNIQYF. As DNA, the CDR3 is TGTGCCAGCAGCGCGGGAGCCAAAAACATTCAGTACTTC. The whole variable domain, remainder taken from reference TRBV5-6 and TRBJ2-4, is DAGVTQSPTHLIKTRGQQVTLRCSPKSGHDTVSWYQQALGQGPQFIFQYYEEEERQRGNFPDRFSGHQFPNYSSELNVNALLLGDSALYLCASSAGAKNIQYFGAGTRLSVL.

This clone was found once. The rearrangement uses TRBV6-5 and TRBJ2-2, with D unresolved. The CDR3 sequence is 11 residues long. In germline, CDR1 is MNHEY, CDR2 SVGAGI. Between the trimmed V and J ends, which lost 2 bases and 8 bases, there was a span of 3 bases. As DNA, the CDR3 is TGTGCCAGCAGTTACCTGGGGGAGCTGTTTTTT. Translating gives CASSYLGELFF.